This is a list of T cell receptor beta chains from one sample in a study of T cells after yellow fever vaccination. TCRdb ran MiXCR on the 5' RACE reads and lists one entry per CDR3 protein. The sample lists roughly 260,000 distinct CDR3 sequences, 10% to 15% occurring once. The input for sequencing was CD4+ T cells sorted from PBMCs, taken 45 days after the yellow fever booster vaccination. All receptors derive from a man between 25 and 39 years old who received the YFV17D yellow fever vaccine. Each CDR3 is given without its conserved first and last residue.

CDR3 protein: ASSPPSVRAHEQY
V gene: TRBV18
J gene: TRBJ2-7

CDR3 protein: ASSPPGLLNTEAF
V gene: TRBV18
J gene: TRBJ1-1

CDR3 protein: ASRSKAGEGTDTQY
V gene: TRBV12-2
J gene: TRBJ2-3

CDR3 protein: ASSLAAPPSYEQY
V gene: TRBV5-5
J gene: TRBJ2-7

CDR3 protein: SVAVGGFSY
V gene: TRBV29-1
J gene: TRBJ2-7

CDR3 protein: SVEDPRAQYNEQF
V gene: TRBV29-1
J gene: TRBJ2-1

CDR3 protein: ATSRDANSNQPQH
V gene: TRBV15
J gene: TRBJ1-5

CDR3 protein: ASSSYGPGGEQY
V gene: TRBV5-1
J gene: TRBJ2-7

CDR3 protein: ASSYQGVGNTEAF
V gene: TRBV5-4
J gene: TRBJ1-1

CDR3 protein: SARETQGFTGELF
V gene: TRBV20-1
J gene: TRBJ2-2